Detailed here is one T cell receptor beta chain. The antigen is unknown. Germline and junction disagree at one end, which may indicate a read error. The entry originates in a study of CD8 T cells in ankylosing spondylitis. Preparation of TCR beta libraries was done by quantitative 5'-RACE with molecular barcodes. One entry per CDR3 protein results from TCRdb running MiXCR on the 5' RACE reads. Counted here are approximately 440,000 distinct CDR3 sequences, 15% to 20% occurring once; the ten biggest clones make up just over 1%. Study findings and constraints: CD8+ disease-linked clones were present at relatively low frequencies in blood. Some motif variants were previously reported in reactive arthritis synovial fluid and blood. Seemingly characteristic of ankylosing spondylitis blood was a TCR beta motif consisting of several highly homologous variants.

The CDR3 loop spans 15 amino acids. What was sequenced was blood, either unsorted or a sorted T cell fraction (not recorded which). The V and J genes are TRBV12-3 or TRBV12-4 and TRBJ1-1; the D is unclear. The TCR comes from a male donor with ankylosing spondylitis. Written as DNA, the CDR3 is TGTGCCAGCTGTTTTAATGTCCAAACCTCGGGAGAAGCTTTCTTT. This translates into CASCFNVQTSGEAFF.